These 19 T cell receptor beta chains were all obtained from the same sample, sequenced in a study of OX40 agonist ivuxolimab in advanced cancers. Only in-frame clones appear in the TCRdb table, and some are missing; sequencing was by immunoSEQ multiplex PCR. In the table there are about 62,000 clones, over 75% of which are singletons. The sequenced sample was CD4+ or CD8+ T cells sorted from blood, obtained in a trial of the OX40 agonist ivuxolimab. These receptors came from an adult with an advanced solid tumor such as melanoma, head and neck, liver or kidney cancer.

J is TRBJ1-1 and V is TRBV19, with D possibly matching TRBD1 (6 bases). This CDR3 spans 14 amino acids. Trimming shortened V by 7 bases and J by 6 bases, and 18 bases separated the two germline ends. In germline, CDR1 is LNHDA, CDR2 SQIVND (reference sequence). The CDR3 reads CASTPLGGAAEAFF. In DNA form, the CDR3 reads TGTGCCAGTACCCCCCTGGGGGGGGCTGCTGAAGCTTTCTTT.

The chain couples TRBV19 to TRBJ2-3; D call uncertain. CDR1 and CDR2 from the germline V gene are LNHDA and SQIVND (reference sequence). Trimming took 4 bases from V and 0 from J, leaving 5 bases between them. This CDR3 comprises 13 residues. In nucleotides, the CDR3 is TGTGCCAGTAGTAGCGGCAGCACAGATACGCAGTATTTT. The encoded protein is CASSSGSTDTQYF.

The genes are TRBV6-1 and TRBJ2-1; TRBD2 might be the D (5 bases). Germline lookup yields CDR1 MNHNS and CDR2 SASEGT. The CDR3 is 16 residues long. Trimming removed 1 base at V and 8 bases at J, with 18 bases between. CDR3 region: CASSEVVRGAFDEQFF. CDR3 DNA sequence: TGTGCCAGCAGTGAAGTTGTCCGGGGTGCTTTTGATGAGCAGTTCTTC.

CDR3 protein: CASSSRTGGMETQYF. CDR3 nucleotides: TGTGCCAGCAGCAGTAGGACAGGGGGAATGGAGACCCAGTACTTC. This chain uses TRBV11-1 with TRBJ2-5, with TRBD1 matching 10 bases. The J segment lost 5 bases and the V segment lost 5 bases, leaving 8 bases of the junction unmatched. The CDR3 sequence is 15 residues long. From germline, CDR1 is SGHAT and CDR2 FQDESV (reference sequence).

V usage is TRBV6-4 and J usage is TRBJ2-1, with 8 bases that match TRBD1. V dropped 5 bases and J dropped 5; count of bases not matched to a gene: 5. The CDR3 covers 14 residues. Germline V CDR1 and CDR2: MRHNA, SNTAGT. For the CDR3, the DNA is TGTGCCAGCAGTAGACAGGGGATTCACAATGAGCAGTTCTTC. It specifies CASSRQGIHNEQFF.

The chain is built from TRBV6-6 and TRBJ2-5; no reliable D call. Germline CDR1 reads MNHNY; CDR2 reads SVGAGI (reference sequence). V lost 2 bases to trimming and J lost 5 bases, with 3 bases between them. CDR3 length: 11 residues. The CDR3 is CASSYAETQYF. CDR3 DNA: TGTGCCAGCAGTTACGCCGAGACCCAGTACTTC.

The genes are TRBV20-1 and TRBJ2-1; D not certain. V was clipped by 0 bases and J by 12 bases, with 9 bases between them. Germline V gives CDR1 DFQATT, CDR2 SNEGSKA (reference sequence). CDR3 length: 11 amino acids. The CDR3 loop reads CSARDFPRQFF. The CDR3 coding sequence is TGCAGTGCTAGAGATTTTCCTAGGCAGTTCTTC.

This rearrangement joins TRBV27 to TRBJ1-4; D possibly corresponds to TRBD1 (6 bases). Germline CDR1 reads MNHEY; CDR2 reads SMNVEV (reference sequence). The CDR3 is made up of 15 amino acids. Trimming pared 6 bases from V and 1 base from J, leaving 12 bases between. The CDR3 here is CASRRLQGTNEKLFF. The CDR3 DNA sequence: TGTGCCAGCAGGCGCCTACAGGGAACTAATGAAAAACTGTTTTTT.

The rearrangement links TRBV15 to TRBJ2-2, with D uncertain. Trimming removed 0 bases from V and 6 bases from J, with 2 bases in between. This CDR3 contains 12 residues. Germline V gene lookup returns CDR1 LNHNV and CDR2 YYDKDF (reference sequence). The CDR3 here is CATSREAGELFF. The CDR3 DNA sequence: TGTGCCACCAGCAGAGAGGCCGGGGAGCTGTTTTTT. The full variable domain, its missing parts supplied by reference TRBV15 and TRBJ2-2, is DAMVIQNPRYQVTQFGKPVTLSCSQTLNHNVMYWYQQKSSQAPKLLFHYYDKDFNNEADTPDNFQSRRPNTSFCFLDIRSPGLGDTAMYLCATSREAGELFFGEGSRLTVL.

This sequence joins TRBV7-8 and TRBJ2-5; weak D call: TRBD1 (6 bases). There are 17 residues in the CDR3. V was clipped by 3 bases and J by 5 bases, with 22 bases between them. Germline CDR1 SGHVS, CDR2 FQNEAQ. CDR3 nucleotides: TGTGCCAGCAGCTTCAGACAGGATAAGAGGAGATTGGAGACCCAGTACTTC. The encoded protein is CASSFRQDKRRLETQYF. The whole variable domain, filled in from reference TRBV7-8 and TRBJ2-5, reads GAGVSQSPRYKVAKRGQDVALRCDPISGHVSLFWYQQALGQGPEFLTYFQNEAQLDKSGLPSDRFFAERPEGSVSTLKIQRTQQEDSAVYLCASSFRQDKRRLETQYFGPGTRLLVL.

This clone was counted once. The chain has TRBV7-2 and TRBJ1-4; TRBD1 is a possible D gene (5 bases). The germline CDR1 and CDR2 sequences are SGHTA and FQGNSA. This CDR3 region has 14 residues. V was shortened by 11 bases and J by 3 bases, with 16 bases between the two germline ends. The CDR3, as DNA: TGTGCCTCGGTAGGGGCAGGACCTAATGAAAAACTGTTTTTT. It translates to CASVGAGPNEKLFF.

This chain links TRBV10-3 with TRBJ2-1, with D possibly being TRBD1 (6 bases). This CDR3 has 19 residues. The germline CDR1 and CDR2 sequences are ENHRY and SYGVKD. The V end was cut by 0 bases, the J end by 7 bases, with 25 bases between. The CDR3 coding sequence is TGTGCCATCAGTGAGTCAGTGTTACAGGGTCTTTCCCTGGGGAATGAGCAGTTCTTC. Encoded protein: CAISESVLQGLSLGNEQFF.

In DNA form, the CDR3 reads TGTGCCAGCAGTGACTCTTGGTCACCCTACAATGAGCAGTTCTTC. Amino acid sequence: CASSDSWSPYNEQFF. V is TRBV6-4 and J is TRBJ2-1; no clear D gene. V lost 0 bases and J lost 2, with 8 bases in between. The CDR3 totals 15 residues. Per the germline V gene, CDR1 is MRHNA and CDR2 is SNTAGT.

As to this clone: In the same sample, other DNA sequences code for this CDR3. The CDR3 is CASSDFSGQPYEQYV. The CDR3, as DNA: TGTGCCAGCAGTGATTTCTCGGGGCAGCCCTACGAGCAGTACGTC. The rearrangement links TRBV6-4 to TRBJ2-7; either TRBD1 or TRBD2 may supply D (5 bases each). The CDR3 is 15 amino acids. The germline CDR1 and CDR2 sequences are MRHNA and SNTAGT. V was clipped by 3 bases and J by 2 bases, with 14 bases between them.

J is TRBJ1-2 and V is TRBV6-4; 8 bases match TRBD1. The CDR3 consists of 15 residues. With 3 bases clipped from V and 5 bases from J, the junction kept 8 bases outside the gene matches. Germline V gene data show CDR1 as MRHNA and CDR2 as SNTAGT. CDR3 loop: CASSEGPGGIYGYTF. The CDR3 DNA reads TGTGCCAGCAGTGAAGGGCCAGGGGGCATTTATGGCTACACCTTC.

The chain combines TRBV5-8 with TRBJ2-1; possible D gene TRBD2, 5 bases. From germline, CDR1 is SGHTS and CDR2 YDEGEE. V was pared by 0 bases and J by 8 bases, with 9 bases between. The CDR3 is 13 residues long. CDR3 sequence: CASSLGGGHEQFF. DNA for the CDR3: TGTGCCAGCAGCTTGGGAGGCGGGCATGAGCAGTTCTTC.

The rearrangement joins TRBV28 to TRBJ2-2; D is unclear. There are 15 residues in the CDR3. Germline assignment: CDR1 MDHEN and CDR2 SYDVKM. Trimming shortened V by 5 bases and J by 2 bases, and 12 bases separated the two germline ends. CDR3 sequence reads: CASSPGRFNTGELFF. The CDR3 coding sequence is TGTGCCAGCAGTCCAGGACGGTTCAACACCGGGGAGCTGTTTTTT.

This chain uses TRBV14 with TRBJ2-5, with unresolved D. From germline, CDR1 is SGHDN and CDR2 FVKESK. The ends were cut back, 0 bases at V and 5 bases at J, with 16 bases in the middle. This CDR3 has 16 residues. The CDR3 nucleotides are TGTGCCAGCAGCCAAGATCTTGGGCTATTAGTGGAGACCCAGTACTTC. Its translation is CASSQDLGLLVETQYF. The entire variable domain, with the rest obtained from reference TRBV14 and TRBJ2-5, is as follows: EAGVTQFPSHSVIEKGQTVTLRCDPISGHDNLYWYRRVMGKEIKFLLHFVKESKQDESGMPNNRFLAERTGGTYSTLKVQPAELEDSGVYFCASSQDLGLLVETQYFGPGTRLLVL.

The CDR3 sequence: CSVPSRGTYGYTF. Here the CDR3 DNA reads TGCAGCGTACCCTCCAGGGGTACCTATGGCTACACCTTC. The rearrangement links TRBV29-1 to TRBJ1-2; D might be TRBD1 (6 bases). Trimming removed 6 bases from V and 4 bases from J, with 15 bases in between. This CDR3 has 13 residues. Germline CDR1 reads SQVTM; CDR2 reads ANQGSEA.